One and the same sample provided the 27 T cell receptor beta chains below, sequenced in a study of T cells after yellow fever vaccination. Each CDR3 protein is one row after TCRdb ran MiXCR on the 5' RACE reads. The sample shows approximately 300,000 distinct CDR3 sequences, around 10% of them seen only once. This material consisted of CD4+ T cells sorted from PBMCs, taken 45 days after the yellow fever booster vaccination. The receptors shown here come from a man aged 18 to 30 who received the YFV17D yellow fever vaccine.

The chain couples TRBV3-1 to TRBJ2-7; 8 nucleotides line up with TRBD2. CDR1 is LGHDT, CDR2 YNNKEL, per germline (reference sequence). V lost 4 bases to trimming and J lost 3 bases; unmatched junction nucleotides: 11. The CDR3 totals 16 residues. The CDR3 spells CASSPSRAGGFYEQYF. CDR3 bases: TGTGCCAGCAGCCCGTCTCGGGCGGGGGGCTTCTACGAGCAGTACTTC.

This clonotype has only a few counts. The genes are TRBV9 and TRBJ1-1; the match to TRBD1 covers 9 bases. CDR3 length: 14 residues. CDR1 and CDR2 from the germline V gene are SGDLS and YYNGEE. Trimming removed 6 bases from V and 3 bases from J; junction bases left unmatched: 6. CDR3 sequence (DNA): TGTGCCAGCAACCTCCGGGACAGGGACACTGAAGCTTTCTTT. As protein: CASNLRDRDTEAFF.

This clonotype was seen a handful of times. V is TRBV6-2 or TRBV6-3 and J is TRBJ2-2, with D possibly matching TRBD2 (5 bases). This CDR3 contains 14 residues. V dropped 7 bases and J dropped 4 bases, with 13 bases sitting between them. CDR1 MNHEY and CDR2 SVGEGT come from the germline V gene. CDR3 bases: TGTGCCAGCAAAGCCTGGGAGTTCACCGGGGAGCTGTTTTTT. Its protein product is CASKAWEFTGELFF.

The chain joins TRBV10-2 to TRBJ1-5; no firm D call. V was pared by 1 base and J by 5 bases, with 3 bases between. Germline V gene data show CDR1 as WSHSY and CDR2 as SAAADI. CDR3 size: 12 residues. CDR3 sequence (DNA): TGCGCCAGCAGTGAGTTTGATCAGCCCCAGCATTTT. Protein product: CASSEFDQPQHF.

This clonotype was picked up many times. The chain couples TRBV5-1 to TRBJ2-5, with 7 bases that match TRBD2. The ends lost 0 bases at V and 4 bases at J; junction bases unmatched: 3. The germline V gene encodes CDR1 SGHRS and CDR2 YFSETQ. The CDR3 is 14 amino acids. The chain's CDR3 is CASSLEGGGETQYF. The CDR3 region has the DNA TGCGCCAGCAGCTTGGAGGGCGGGGGAGAGACCCAGTACTTC.

The J gene is TRBJ2-2, the V gene TRBV11-2; no definite D call. V was cut by 1 base and J by 5 bases, with 8 bases left in between. This CDR3 contains 14 residues. Germline V CDR1 and CDR2: SGHAT, FQNNGV. The CDR3 is CASSLGSYTGELFF. As DNA, the CDR3 is TGTGCCAGCAGCTTAGGGTCTTATACCGGGGAGCTGTTTTTT.

The chain carries TRBV12-3 or TRBV12-4 and TRBJ1-5, with no clear D. The length of the CDR3 is 17 residues. V shed 2 bases and J shed 5 bases, with 19 bases lying between them. The CDR3 DNA sequence: TGTGCCAGCAGTTTACGGGGTGGGAGGGTCCTATATCAGCCCCAGCATTTT. It specifies CASSLRGGRVLYQPQHF.

For the CDR3, the DNA is TGTGCCAGCAGTGACTCGATCCGGGCGAAGGGGCCCCAGCATTTT. Its translation is CASSDSIRAKGPQHF. The gene calls are TRBV6-4 and TRBJ1-5; D not certain. Trimming removed 0 bases from V and 9 bases from J, with 15 bases in between. Germline V gene lookup returns CDR1 MRHNA and CDR2 SNTAGT. CDR3 length: 15 residues.

This clonotype occurred a few times. The chain carries TRBV5-1 and TRBJ1-6; a possible D gene is TRBD1 (5 bases). The CDR3 length is 14 residues. The germline V and J ends were trimmed by 3 bases and 6 bases, with 10 bases remaining between them. Germline CDR1 is SGHRS and CDR2 is YFSETQ. CDR3 nucleotide sequence: TGCGCCAGCAGCTCCGGGACCGTTAATTCACCCCTCCACTTT. It specifies CASSSGTVNSPLHF.

V and J are TRBV5-4 and TRBJ1-2, with TRBD1 matching over 9 bases. J lost 5 bases, V lost 4 bases, and 6 bases had no gene match. The CDR3 runs 14 residues. Germline V gene sequence: CDR1 SGHNT, CDR2 YYREEE (reference sequence). The CDR3 loop is CASSVTGGRYGYTF. CDR3 sequence (DNA): TGTGCCAGCAGCGTGACAGGGGGGAGGTATGGCTACACCTTC.

This clonotype was counted a few times. This chain connects TRBV18 to TRBJ2-7; 12 bases are shared with TRBD2. Germline assignment: CDR1 KGHSH and CDR2 LQKENI. V lost 3 bases and J lost 5; bases outside the gene matches: 11. The CDR3 is 17 residues long. CDR3: CASSPGLAGPKRDEQYV. Here the CDR3 DNA reads TGTGCCAGCTCACCCGGACTAGCGGGGCCGAAAAGGGACGAGCAGTACGTC.

This clonotype was seen a few times. The rearrangement uses TRBV20-1 and TRBJ1-2; unclear D gene. The germline CDR1 and CDR2 sequences are DFQATT and SNEGSKA (reference sequence). The CDR3 length is 12 residues. V was shortened by 7 bases and J by 4 bases, with 13 bases between the two germline ends. DNA for the CDR3: TGCAGTGGGAGGGCGTCCCCCTATGGCTACACCTTC. Encoded protein: CSGRASPYGYTF.

The gene calls are TRBV19 and TRBJ1-6; 7 bases align to TRBD1. Germline V gene data show CDR1 as LNHDA and CDR2 as SQIVND (reference sequence). The CDR3 totals 14 residues. V shed 7 bases, J shed 9 bases, and the junction held 9 bases outside the gene matches. The DNA for the CDR3 is TGTGCCAGTAATCAACAGGGGCCGGTTTCACCCCTCCACTTT. Translating gives CASNQQGPVSPLHF.

The DNA of the CDR3 is TGTGCCAGCAGTTACAGTTTCCAGTGGCTGGAGCAGTTCTTC. It specifies CASSYSFQWLEQFF. The rearrangement links TRBV6-6 to TRBJ2-1; D ambiguous. This CDR3 is built from 14 residues. Germline CDR1 and CDR2: MNHNY and SVGAGI (reference sequence). Deletions cut 2 bases from V and 10 bases from J, with 15 bases between.

The chain uses TRBV9 and TRBJ2-2; D ambiguous. Trimming stripped 0 bases from V and 3 bases from J, with 3 bases between. Looked up from germline, CDR1 is SGDLS and CDR2 is YYNGEE. The CDR3 covers 13 residues. The CDR3 DNA reads as TGTGCCAGCAGCGTAGGAGACACCGGGGAGCTGTTTTTT. Protein product: CASSVGDTGELFF.

This sequence joins TRBV7-9 and TRBJ2-7; no definite D call. This CDR3 is 13 amino acids long. Trimming stripped 0 bases from V and 9 bases from J, with 12 bases between. Looked up from germline, CDR1 is SEHNR and CDR2 is FQNEAQ (reference sequence). DNA for the CDR3: TGTGCCAGCAGCTTAGCGGTGGAGTCCCCGCAGTACGTC. It translates to CASSLAVESPQYV.

This clonotype was found a few times. This chain uses TRBV6-4 with TRBJ2-1; TRBD2 matches at 8 bases. The CDR3 loop spans 15 amino acids. V was clipped by 3 bases and J by 5 bases; unmatched bases: 6. Looked up from germline, CDR1 is MRHNA and CDR2 is SNTAGT. This CDR3 reads CASSEMAGGHNEQFF. DNA of the CDR3: TGTGCCAGCAGTGAAATGGCGGGGGGACACAATGAGCAGTTCTTC.

This clonotype occurred many times. This chain joins TRBV18 and TRBJ2-1; D is possibly TRBD2 (6 bases). Trimming stripped 2 bases from V and 5 bases from J, with 7 bases between. Germline V CDR1 and CDR2: KGHSH, LQKENI. The CDR3 is made up of 13 amino acids. CDR3 amino acids: CASSPGGNNEQFF. In nucleotides, the CDR3 is TGTGCCAGCTCACCAGGGGGGAACAATGAGCAGTTCTTC.

This clonotype was seen at least ten times. The CDR3 loop is CASSLVGTSLVAFF. The DNA for the CDR3 is TGTGCCAGCAGCTTAGTAGGGACGAGCCTCGTGGCTTTCTTT. This chain links TRBV7-9 with TRBJ1-1; possible D gene TRBD1, 5 bases. This CDR3 is 14 amino acids long. Between the trimmed V and J ends, which lost 1 base and 11 bases, there was a span of 17 bases. Looked up from germline, CDR1 is SEHNR and CDR2 is FQNEAQ (reference sequence).

The rearrangement joins TRBV10-3 to TRBJ1-5, with D unresolved. V lost 0 bases, J lost 7 bases, and 13 bases lay in between. This CDR3 is 15 amino acids long. Germline V CDR1 and CDR2: ENHRY, SYGVKD. The chain's CDR3 is CAISESTSRYQPQHF. In DNA form, the CDR3 reads TGTGCCATCAGTGAGTCGACAAGCCGGTACCAGCCCCAGCATTTT.

A few counts support this clonotype. The rearrangement links TRBV10-3 to TRBJ1-2; possibly TRBD1 for D (6 bases). Germline V gives CDR1 ENHRY, CDR2 SYGVKD. CDR3 length equals 13 residues. V lost 4 bases to trimming and J lost 4 bases, with 10 bases between them. CDR3 in DNA: TGTGCCATCAGTGCCGGGACAACCTATGGCTACACCTTC. Translation: CAISAGTTYGYTF.

This rearrangement joins TRBV4-2 to TRBJ2-7; 9 nucleotides align to TRBD2. CDR1 LGHNA and CDR2 YNFKEQ come from the germline V gene. CDR3 length: 18 residues. V gave up 0 bases and J gave up 0 bases; unmatched junction bases: 9. The CDR3, as DNA: TGTGCCAGCAGCCAAGATGGGGCGGGGGGGCCCAGCTCCTACGAGCAGTACTTC. Its translation is CASSQDGAGGPSSYEQYF.

This clonotype was detected only a few times. CDR3 residues: CASSQDLVGDTEAFF. The CDR3 DNA reads TGTGCCAGCAGCCAAGATCTTGTCGGGGACACTGAAGCTTTCTTT. This sequence joins TRBV3-1 and TRBJ1-1; D is unresolved. The CDR3 is 15 amino acids. The ends were cut back, 0 bases at V and 3 bases at J, with 11 bases in the middle. The germline V gene has CDR1 LGHDT and CDR2 YNNKEL (reference sequence). Variable domain in full (rest from reference TRBV3-1 and TRBJ1-1): DTAVSQTPKYLVTQMGNDKSIKCEQNLGHDTMYWYKQDSKKFLKIMFSYNNKELIINETVPNRFSPKSPDKAHLNLHINSLELGDSAVYFCASSQDLVGDTEAFFGQGTRLTVV.

This clonotype was recorded a few times. The J gene is TRBJ1-2, the V gene TRBV10-3, with no clear D. CDR3 length equals 13 residues. CDR1 ENHRY and CDR2 SYGVKD come from the germline V gene. The V and J ends lost 3 bases and 4 bases respectively, with 9 bases between them. The CDR3: CAISEGLGYGYTF. As DNA, the CDR3 is TGTGCCATCAGTGAAGGGCTTGGCTATGGCTACACCTTC.

This rearrangement joins TRBV7-9 to TRBJ2-1; D might be TRBD1 or TRBD2, each matching 6 bases. This CDR3 has 16 residues. The germline CDR1 and CDR2 sequences are SEHNR and FQNEAQ (reference sequence). Trimming removed 1 base at V and 2 bases at J, with 12 bases between. CDR3 residues: CASSLVGGPTYNEQFF. DNA of the CDR3: TGTGCCAGCAGCTTAGTGGGGGGCCCGACCTACAATGAGCAGTTCTTC.

This clonotype appeared a few times. The rearrangement uses TRBV7-2 and TRBJ2-5; TRBD2 might be the D (7 bases). V lost 1 base, J lost 6 bases, and 18 bases lay in between. CDR1 is SGHTA and CDR2 is FQGNSA in the germline V gene. This CDR3 contains 16 residues. CDR3 loop: CASSLDWGGRSKTQYF. CDR3 coding DNA: TGTGCCAGCAGCTTAGATTGGGGGGGGCGCTCAAAGACCCAGTACTTC.

In this sample, this clonotype turned up a few times. J is TRBJ2-7 and V is TRBV7-2; the D gene is possibly TRBD2 (5 bases). The V gene lost 5 bases and the J gene lost 2 bases, with 13 bases spanning the gap. Germline loops: CDR1 SGHTA, CDR2 FQGNSA. The CDR3 has 14 residues. The CDR3 sequence is CASSTGLGAYEQYF. CDR3 DNA sequence: TGTGCCAGCAGCACGGGCCTCGGGGCCTACGAGCAGTACTTC.